These 30 T cell receptor beta chains came from one sample sequenced in a study of identical twins. TCRdb fed the 5' RACE reads into MiXCR, producing one record per CDR3 protein. The data hold a few hundred thousand distinct CDR3 sequences, with 20% to 25% observed a single time. This same sample was also taken into another study, of T cells expressing NK-cell markers.

The sequencing sample was made of CD4+ T cells sorted from blood. The receptors here all came from a woman aged 18-29 years in good health.

The sample holds a few counts of this clonotype. The chain has TRBV7-9 and TRBJ2-7; D gene ambiguous. V shed 0 bases and J shed 5 bases, with 11 bases lying between them. The CDR3 extends over 14 amino acids. CDR1 SEHNR and CDR2 FQNEAQ come from the germline V gene (reference sequence). The CDR3, as DNA: TGTGCCAGCAGCTTAGCTCTAGTAACCGACGAGCAGTACTTC. Its protein is CASSLALVTDEQYF.

This clonotype was seen a handful of times. CDR3 sequence reads: CASSAGLAGVYEQYF. For the CDR3, the DNA is TGTGCCAGCAGCGCGGGACTAGCGGGGGTCTACGAGCAGTACTTC. V is TRBV2 and J is TRBJ2-7; TRBD2 matches at 14 bases. Germline assignment: CDR1 SNHLY and CDR2 FYNNEI. Trimming at V came to 6 bases and at J to 3 bases, leaving 4 bases not matched to a gene. CDR3 length: 15 residues.

This clonotype has only one observation. The chain links TRBV6-1 to TRBJ1-6, with 7 nucleotides matching TRBD1. V lost 7 bases, J lost 7 bases, and 7 bases stayed unmatched. The germline CDR1 and CDR2 sequences are MNHNS and SASEGT. CDR3 length: 14 amino acids. The chain's CDR3 is CASTPTGRNSPLHF. The CDR3 DNA sequence: TGTGCCAGCACCCCGACAGGGAGGAATTCACCCCTCCACTTT.

This clonotype was counted a few times. The chain uses TRBV7-2 and TRBJ2-3; D may be TRBD2 (5 bases). The germline V and J ends were trimmed by 2 bases and 2 bases, with 8 bases remaining between them. The germline V gene has CDR1 SGHTA and CDR2 FQGNSA. The CDR3 is 14 amino acids. The CDR3 DNA follows: TGTGCCAGCAGCTTACAACTAGTCACAGATACGCAGTATTTT. Its translation is CASSLQLVTDTQYF.

This clonotype was picked up a small number of times. CDR3 coding DNA: TGTGCCAGCGTGAGGGTTGAGCAGTTCTTC. Translated, it gives CASVRVEQFF. The V and J genes are TRBV6-5 and TRBJ2-1; D perhaps matches TRBD2 (5 bases). The CDR3 covers 10 residues. The V gene's germline CDR1 is MNHEY and CDR2 SVGAGI. V dropped 8 bases and J dropped 9 bases, with 8 bases sitting between them.

The rearrangement joins TRBV24-1 to TRBJ2-1; TRBD1 is a possible D gene (6 bases). Trimming left V 4 bases short and J 7 bases short, with 16 bases between. CDR3 length: 15 residues. Germline CDR1 reads KGHDR; CDR2 reads SFDVKD. As DNA, the CDR3 is TGTGCCACCAGTGACCCACGGCAGGGGTGGAATGAGCAGTTCTTC. The encoded protein is CATSDPRQGWNEQFF.

The chain couples TRBV12-3 or TRBV12-4 to TRBJ1-4, with D possibly being TRBD1 (5 bases). The CDR3 is 13 amino acids. Trimming shortened V by 4 bases and J by 2 bases, and 5 bases separated the two germline ends. In nucleotides, the CDR3 is TGTGCCAGCAGTTACAGGACTAATGAAAAACTGTTTTTT. This gives the protein CASSYRTNEKLFF.

The chain is built from TRBV12-3 or TRBV12-4 and TRBJ2-2; tentatively, D is TRBD2 (5 bases). Trimming shortened V by 7 bases and J by 8 bases, and 11 bases separated the two germline ends. The CDR3 is 12 amino acids. CDR3 coding DNA: TGTGCCAGCACCCAAAGAGGGGGGGAGCTGTTTTTT. This sequence encodes CASTQRGGELFF.

This clonotype was counted between two and nine times. The V call is TRBV2, the J call TRBJ2-4; no definite D call. The V gene lost 4 bases and the J gene lost 1 base, with 11 bases spanning the gap. The CDR3 sequence is 15 residues long. Looked up from germline, CDR1 is SNHLY and CDR2 is FYNNEI. The CDR3 loop is CASSARYVAKNIQYF. CDR3 nucleotides: TGTGCCAGCAGTGCTCGATATGTTGCCAAAAACATTCAGTACTTC.

In this sample, this clonotype turned up a few times. The CDR3 loop reads CASSQSQLGTGTGRRTEAFF. CDR3 nucleotides: TGTGCCAGCAGCCAATCCCAGCTTGGGACCGGGACAGGGAGGCGCACTGAAGCTTTCTTT. The chain couples TRBV11-1 to TRBJ1-1; TRBD1 aligns across 9 bases. V was pared by 5 bases and J by 4 bases, with 23 bases of the junction left unmatched. Germline V CDR1 and CDR2: SGHAT, FQDESV (reference sequence). CDR3 length: 20 residues.

The CDR3 bases are TGTGCCAGCAGCTTAACGAGCGCTCAAGACGCCGGGGAGCTGTTTTTT. Its protein is CASSLTSAQDAGELFF. This sequence joins TRBV7-7 and TRBJ2-2; D gene ambiguous. The CDR3 loop spans 16 amino acids. In germline, CDR1 is SSHAT, CDR2 FNYEAQ (reference sequence). Trimming pared 2 bases from V and 6 bases from J, leaving 16 bases between.

This rearrangement joins TRBV3-1 to TRBJ2-7; possibly TRBD1 for D (6 bases). Trimming removed 8 bases at V and 3 bases at J, with 14 bases between. CDR1 is LGHDT, CDR2 YNNKEL, per germline (reference sequence). The CDR3 contains 13 residues. CDR3 coding DNA: TGTGCCAGCGGACGTAGCAGGGGCTACGAGCAGTACTTC. This translates into CASGRSRGYEQYF.

The chain employs TRBV4-1 and TRBJ2-3; a possible D gene is TRBD1 (6 bases). V lost 4 bases and J 7 bases, leaving 9 bases between the germline ends. The CDR3 extends over 12 amino acids. CDR1 is MGHRA and CDR2 is YSYEKL in the germline V gene. The CDR3 here is CASSPQGHTQYF. CDR3 bases: TGCGCCAGCAGCCCACAGGGACATACGCAGTATTTT.

This rearrangement joins TRBV5-1 to TRBJ2-3; 7 nucleotides line up with TRBD1. Germline CDR1 and CDR2: SGHRS and YFSETQ. V was pared by 0 bases and J by 3 bases, with 7 bases of the junction left unmatched. There are 16 residues in the CDR3. In DNA form, the CDR3 reads TGCGCCAGCAGCTTGGGAGGGACAGCAAGGACAGATACGCAGTATTTT. This translates into CASSLGGTARTDTQYF.

The chain is built from TRBV12-3 or TRBV12-4 and TRBJ2-3; 10 nucleotides agree with TRBD2. CDR3 length: 17 residues. With 5 bases clipped from V and 1 base from J, the junction kept 9 bases outside the gene matches. The CDR3 region has the DNA TGTGCCAGCAGTATAAATGGAGCGGGAGGGGGCACAGATACGCAGTATTTT. As protein: CASSINGAGGGTDTQYF.

Only one count was recorded for this clonotype. V is TRBV10-3 and J is TRBJ1-4, with 8 bases fitting TRBD1. Germline trimming cut 0 bases from V and 5 bases from J; bases unmatched to any gene: 5. The CDR3 loop spans 16 amino acids. Per germline, CDR1 ENHRY and CDR2 SYGVKD. In DNA, the CDR3 is TGTGCCATCAGTGAGTCGGGGGGACAGGCAAATGAAAAACTGTTTTTT. It yields the protein CAISESGGQANEKLFF.

This clonotype was recorded a few times. The genes are TRBV27 and TRBJ2-3, with D possibly TRBD2 on 5 matching bases. Germline CDR1 MNHEY, CDR2 SMNVEV (reference sequence). V was clipped by 6 bases and J by 2 bases, with 15 bases between them. This CDR3 is 15 amino acids long. The CDR3 coding sequence is TGTGCCAGCAGCCGGGATCCTTTTGCCACAGATACGCAGTATTTT. Protein sequence: CASSRDPFATDTQYF.

This clonotype was observed a few times. V and J are TRBV20-1 and TRBJ2-7, with D maybe TRBD2 (6 bases). The CDR3 runs 14 residues. Trimming cost V 7 bases and J 7 bases, with 23 bases left between them. Germline-derived CDR1 and CDR2 are DFQATT and SNEGSKA (reference sequence). The CDR3 DNA reads TGCAGTGGAAGCAATGCGGGGCCCGTTAGGGAGCAGTACTTC. Its protein is CSGSNAGPVREQYF.

This clonotype was detected ten times or more. V usage is TRBV5-1 and J usage is TRBJ2-1; 8 bases line up with TRBD2. Germline V CDR1 and CDR2: SGHRS, YFSETQ. The CDR3 runs to 13 residues. V lost 4 bases, J lost 3 bases, and 0 bases stayed unmatched. CDR3 loop: CASSGTSYNEQFF. The DNA for the CDR3 is TGCGCCAGCAGCGGGACTAGCTACAATGAGCAGTTCTTC.

This clonotype appeared a few times. The gene calls are TRBV20-1 and TRBJ2-5; D may be TRBD1 (6 bases). V gave up 0 bases and J gave up 9 bases, with 11 bases separating them. Germline lookup yields CDR1 DFQATT and CDR2 SNEGSKA (reference sequence). The CDR3 sequence is 12 residues long. The CDR3 is CSARDLGGSQYF. The CDR3 DNA reads as TGCAGTGCTAGAGATCTAGGGGGATCCCAGTACTTC.

CDR3 bases: TGCGCCAGCAGCCAAGGGACTACCTACGAGCAGTACTTC. It encodes CASSQGTTYEQYF. The chain carries TRBV4-1 and TRBJ2-7; D is perhaps TRBD2 (6 bases). Trimming took 1 base from V and 2 from J, leaving 6 bases between them. CDR1 and CDR2 from the germline V gene are MGHRA and YSYEKL. The CDR3 is 13 amino acids.

This clonotype was seen a few times. V gene TRBV4-1 combines with J gene TRBJ2-5; D is ambiguous. Germline CDR1 is MGHRA and CDR2 is YSYEKL. V was pared by 4 bases and J by 5 bases, with 20 bases between. This CDR3 is 16 amino acids long. In DNA form, the CDR3 reads TGCGCCAGCAGCCCTGGGTTTATCGAGCTCTCGGAGACCCAGTACTTC. It is translated as CASSPGFIELSETQYF.

With regard to this clonotype: The germline gene is not matched at one end of the junction; a read error may be the cause. The V call is TRBV5-6, the J call TRBJ2-7; D gene ambiguous. The CDR3 contains 18 residues. Germline CDR1 reads SGHDT; CDR2 reads YYEEEE. CDR3 bases: TGTGCCAGCAGCTTTTCCTGGGAAGCCGCACCCAACTCCTACGAGCAGTGCTTC. Translated, it gives CASSFSWEAAPNSYEQCF.

This clonotype was observed a handful of times. The V and J genes are TRBV27 and TRBJ2-5; D is perhaps TRBD2 (5 bases). Per germline, CDR1 MNHEY and CDR2 SMNVEV (reference sequence). This CDR3 spans 14 amino acids. V lost 5 bases to trimming and J lost 1 base, with 11 bases between them. CDR3 in DNA: TGTGCCAGCAGTCCCCTCGGACTCCAAGAGACCCAGTACTTC. It translates to CASSPLGLQETQYF.

There are a few counts of this clonotype. This chain connects TRBV15 to TRBJ1-2; no firm D call. Germline V lookup: CDR1 LNHNV, CDR2 YYDKDF (reference sequence). This CDR3 spans 15 amino acids. Trimming took off 3 bases at V and 4 bases at J, with 15 bases between the two ends. The CDR3 DNA is TGTGCCACCAGCAGCCCCCCGGAGGGTGTCTATGGCTACACCTTC. Translation gives CATSSPPEGVYGYTF.

This clonotype was counted a few times. The rearrangement links TRBV6-2 or TRBV6-3 to TRBJ2-7; D not certain. The CDR3 contains 15 residues. V was shortened by 6 bases and J by 1 base, with 16 bases between the two germline ends. The germline V gene encodes CDR1 MNHEY and CDR2 SVGEGT. CDR3 in amino acids: CASSRAVGKSYEQYF. CDR3 coding DNA: TGTGCCAGCAGCCGAGCAGTTGGCAAATCCTACGAGCAGTACTTC.

The V gene is TRBV7-9, the J gene TRBJ1-1; D remains unclear. From germline, CDR1 is SEHNR and CDR2 FQNEAQ (reference sequence). This CDR3 spans 14 amino acids. The V gene lost 1 base and the J gene lost 7 bases, with 13 bases spanning the gap. CDR3 loop: CASSLVPGKDEAFF. CDR3 DNA: TGTGCCAGCAGCTTAGTTCCCGGGAAAGATGAAGCTTTCTTT.

This chain uses TRBV20-1 with TRBJ2-4; unclear D gene. Germline V gives CDR1 DFQATT, CDR2 SNEGSKA (reference sequence). The CDR3 runs to 13 residues. V gave up 4 bases and J gave up 2 bases, with 9 bases separating them. In nucleotides, the CDR3 is TGCAGTGCTAACGGCAGAACCAAAAACATTCAGTACTTC. It encodes CSANGRTKNIQYF.

This clonotype turned up a few times. The chain recombines TRBV7-9 with TRBJ2-5; D might be TRBD1 (5 bases). This CDR3 region has 14 residues. V dropped 6 bases and J dropped 5 bases, with 16 bases sitting between them. Germline CDR1 SEHNR, CDR2 FQNEAQ (reference sequence). The CDR3 DNA reads TGTGCCAGCAGGTTTTCAGGGTTCGGGGAGACCCAGTACTTC. Translated, it gives CASRFSGFGETQYF.

The chain couples TRBV7-3 to TRBJ2-2; the D gene is possibly TRBD1 (5 bases). CDR1 and CDR2 (germline): SGHTA, FQGTGA. The V gene lost 4 bases and the J gene lost 3 bases, with 9 bases spanning the gap. This CDR3 contains 14 residues. The CDR3 region is CASSSDTYTGELFF. The CDR3 DNA sequence: TGTGCCAGCAGCTCGGACACATACACCGGGGAGCTGTTTTTT.